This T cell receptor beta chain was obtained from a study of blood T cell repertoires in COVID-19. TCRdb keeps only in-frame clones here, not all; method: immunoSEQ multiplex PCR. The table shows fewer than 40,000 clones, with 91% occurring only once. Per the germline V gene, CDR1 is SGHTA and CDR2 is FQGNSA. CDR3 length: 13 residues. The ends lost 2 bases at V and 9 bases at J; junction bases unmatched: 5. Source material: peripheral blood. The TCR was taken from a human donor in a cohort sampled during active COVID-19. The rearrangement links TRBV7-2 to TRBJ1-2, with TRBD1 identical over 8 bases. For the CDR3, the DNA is TGTGCCAGCAGCTTAAGGCGACAGGGGAGCTACACCTTC. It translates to CASSLRRQGSYTF.